This T cell receptor (beta chain) was obtained from a study of vaccination and CD4 T cells after COVID-19 (dated by TCRdb to between 2021 and 2024). With regard to the full study: SARS-CoV-2 positivity had been established in the convalescent patients by nasal swab PCR, and mild disease was recorded in nine of these patients and severe disease in one. Participants got two doses of the Pfizer-BioNTech BNT162b2 vaccine (n=8) or two doses of the Moderna mRNA-1273 vaccine (n=2). For stimulating the cultures, overlapping spike peptide pools were used, derived from SARS-CoV-2 as well as from the common cold coronaviruses HCoV-NL63, HCoV-OC43 and HCoV-229E. In ten to eleven COVID-19 convalescent patients and several infection-naive healthy vaccine recipients, researchers compared the spike-specific CD4+ TCR repertoire from before mRNA vaccination with the repertoire from after. Six males and four females were included in the convalescent cohort, with two Hispanic individuals, seven Caucasians, two Asians and one multiracial person represented. Control cultures received a CEFX viral epitope pool as the positive control, an HIV-1 Nef peptide pool as the negative control, or no peptide. Post-COVID blood samples from convalescent patients were collected a median of approximately 100 days after diagnosis, with a range of 35 to 161 days. Post-vaccine blood samples were obtained a median of about 72 days after the second vaccine dose, with a range of about 14 to 241 days.

The treatment or condition label, read with the paper, signifies: roughly 10-day PBMC culture with coronavirus spike peptide pools or control peptides (ViraFEST assay). The ViraFEST assay was used in the study, in which antigen-specific T cells were expanded with peptide pools and expanded clonotypes were subsequently identified by TCR sequencing. The convalescent patients' positive SARS-CoV-2 PCR tests fell between March and December 2020, which was before the Alpha, Beta and Delta variants emerged in the United States. Each well held 1.5 million to 2.5 million PBMCs cultured with approximately 10 ug/ml peptide pools in IMDM containing around 5% human AB serum and 7.5 to 10 IU/ml IL-2. Half of the culture medium was replaced with fresh IL-2-containing medium on days 3 and 7. CD4+ T cells were isolated after around ten days of culture through negative selection using the EasySep CD4+ T cell isolation kit. PBMCs were separated from whole blood using Ficoll-Paque Plus gradient centrifugation and then either used fresh or cryopreserved at -140C. Each culture condition was generally run in triplicate wells.

Libraries were made using PCR. DNA from cultured CD4+ T cells underwent TCR sequencing with the Oncomine TCR Beta short-read assay at the Johns Hopkins FTIC core. The QIAamp micro DNA kit was used to extract genomic DNA from the cultured CD4+ T cells. Oncomine TCR Beta libraries from cultured CD4+ T cells were pooled using unique dual indexes and sequenced on an Illumina iSeq 100. As for how the authors treated the data: Non-productive sequences were removed, and CDR3s that did not start with C, did not end with F or W, or were shorter than 7 amino acids were discarded. The MANAFEST web application was used to identify antigen-specific clonotypes by comparing peptide-stimulated wells against reference wells and other culture wells. To be called positive, a clone needed an FDR below 0.05, an odds ratio above 5, and a productive frequency above 0.1% in at least two of three replicate wells. Clonotypes that were significantly expanded in both SARS-CoV-2 spike wells and at least one common cold coronavirus spike condition were defined as cross-reactive. CDR3 homology was assessed with Levenshtein distances (stringdist) and unrooted phylogenetic trees (ape) in R version 3.6.1. Clones were called with MiXCR by TCRdb after fastp trimmed the public reads at Q25, and only in-frame beta chains were retained. Entries are consolidated by CDR3 protein sequence, retaining the most common genes and DNA. TCRdb's processing, not the study's, gives the V and J calls here. For this sample there are approximately 14,000 distinct CDR3 sequences; about 50% appear just once. The ten biggest clones cover more than 10% of the sample.

CDR1 and CDR2, per the germline V gene, are MNHEY and SVGEGT. Clipping removes 5 bases from V and 4 bases from J, with 10 as the unmatched junction base count. The CDR3, cysteine through phenylalanine, is 17 amino acids long. Solely the CDR3 DNA is kept, with 51 bases framed from the first base. Study-level results and caveats: The median count of SARS-CoV-2-reactive clonotypes went up from 20 to 25 after infection to a few dozen after vaccination, although the change was not significant. In convalescent patients, a median around 90% of post-vaccine SARS-CoV-2-reactive clones were detected only after vaccination, suggesting vaccine-specific priming. Relatively few convalescent patients were included in the study, and early timepoints after natural infection were not analyzed. Nearly all vaccine-specific clones in convalescent patients (304 of 307) were mono-reactive for SARS-CoV-2 spike rather than cross-reactive with common cold coronaviruses.

This clonotype turned up a few times. Its recognized antigen is unknown. Base qualities were left out, and no much larger clone turns up one base away. The sequence joins TRBV6-2 or TRBV6-3 to TRBJ2-5; TRBD2 matches 13 bases in the middle. The receptor was derived from a human donor who had recovered from COVID-19. Sequenced: CD4+ T cells from blood, cultured in vitro. The CDR3 loop reads CASSIELGLAGVETQYF. The nucleotide sequence reads TGTGCCAGCAGTATAGAACTCGGACTAGCGGGAGTAGAGACCCAGTACTTC.